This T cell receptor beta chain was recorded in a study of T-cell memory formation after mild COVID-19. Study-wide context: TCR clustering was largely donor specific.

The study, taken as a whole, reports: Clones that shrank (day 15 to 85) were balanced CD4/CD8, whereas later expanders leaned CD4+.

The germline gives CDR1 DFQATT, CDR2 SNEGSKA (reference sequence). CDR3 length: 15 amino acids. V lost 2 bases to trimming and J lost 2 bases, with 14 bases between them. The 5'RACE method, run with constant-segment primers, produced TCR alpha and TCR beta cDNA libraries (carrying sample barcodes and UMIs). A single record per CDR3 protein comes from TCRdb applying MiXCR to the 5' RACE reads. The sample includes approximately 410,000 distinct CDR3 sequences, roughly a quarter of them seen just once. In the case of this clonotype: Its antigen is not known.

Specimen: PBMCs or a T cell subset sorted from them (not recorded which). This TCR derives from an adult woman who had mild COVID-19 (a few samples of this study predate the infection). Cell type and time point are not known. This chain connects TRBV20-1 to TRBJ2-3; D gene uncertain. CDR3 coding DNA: TGCAGTGCTAGACCCGGACGCTCGAACACAGATACGCAGTATTTT. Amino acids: CSARPGRSNTDTQYF.